Listed here is a single TCR beta chain. The target antigen is unknown. The data were obtained in a study of T cell responses to AZD1222 COVID-19 vaccine. Study-level findings and limits: Reportedly, nearly half of unique spike TCRs recognized epitopes outside B.1.351/B.1.1.7 mutations. Two AZD1222 administrations were followed by greater Spike-specific TCR breadth and depth. Along spike, vaccine-associated CD4 TCRs were found throughout, with dominance at 160-218 and 743-854. Seropositive status at baseline applied to only 5 or 6 AZD1222 recipients.

Method: immunoSEQ multiplex PCR; TCRdb's copy keeps in-frame clones and lacks some. The sample shows roughly 180,000 clones, 85% to 90% of them seen only once. The receptor's source is an adult in good health. The sequencing used peripheral blood, collected on day 0 of MenACWY control vaccination.

For the CDR3, the DNA is TGCAGCGTTGTGAGGGGACCCTACGAGCAGTACTTC. Residues: CSVVRGPYEQYF. This chain connects TRBV29-1 to TRBJ2-7, with D perhaps matching TRBD1 or TRBD2 (5 bases each). Germline CDR1 SQVTM, CDR2 ANQGSEA. V lost 4 bases, J lost 2 bases, and 9 bases lay in between. The CDR3 is 12 residues long.